The 26 T cell receptor beta chains given below trace back to one sample, sequenced in a study of blood T cell repertoires in COVID-19. The data were produced by immunoSEQ multiplex PCR, yet TCRdb's version contains in-frame clones alone and is incomplete. The sample records 300,000 or so clones, around 86% being singletons. The sequencing sample was made of PBMCs or T cells enriched from blood (not recorded which). The receptors were sampled from a woman aged 18-29 years who had recovered from COVID-19.

The sample holds a few counts of this clone. This chain uses TRBV2 with TRBJ2-1, with 8 bases fitting TRBD2. Trimming cost V 5 bases and J 6 bases; bases outside gene matches: 9. This CDR3 region has 15 residues. Germline V gives CDR1 SNHLY, CDR2 FYNNEI. DNA for the CDR3: TGTGCCAGCAGTCTACGGAGCGGGAGTGGCAATGAGCAGTTCTTC. Protein: CASSLRSGSGNEQFF.

This clone was seen a single time. The CDR3 DNA sequence: TGTGCCAGCAGGAAGAGCGATGAGCAGTTCTTC. This translates into CASRKSDEQFF. V usage is TRBV7-8 and J usage is TRBJ2-1; no reliable D call. The germline V gene encodes CDR1 SGHVS and CDR2 FQNEAQ. Trimming pared 6 bases from V and 8 bases from J, leaving 8 bases between. CDR3 length equals 11 residues.

J is TRBJ1-2 and V is TRBV7-3; 11 bases agree with TRBD1. V was clipped by 0 bases and J by 8 bases; unmatched bases: 2. The CDR3 has 14 amino acids. Germline CDR1 SGHTA, CDR2 FQGTGA. In DNA form, the CDR3 reads TGTGCCAGCAGCTTAACGGGACAGGGGGAAGGCTACACCTTC. Translation: CASSLTGQGEGYTF.

This sequence joins TRBV5-1 and TRBJ1-4, with 7 bases fitting TRBD1. The CDR3 is 16 amino acids. From germline, CDR1 is SGHRS and CDR2 YFSETQ. V lost 0 bases, J lost 4 bases, and 6 bases stayed unmatched. The CDR3 spells CASSLGVDRLNEKLFF. The CDR3 coding sequence is TGCGCCAGCAGCTTGGGGGTGGACAGGCTTAATGAAAAACTGTTTTTT. The whole variable domain, filled in from reference TRBV5-1 and TRBJ1-4, reads KAGVTQTPRYLIKTRGQQVTLSCSPISGHRSVSWYQQTPGQGLQFLFEYFSETQRNKGNFPGRFSGRQFSNSRSEMNVSTLELGDSALYLCASSLGVDRLNEKLFFGSGTQLSVL.

This clone was seen a single time. The rearrangement links TRBV21-1 to TRBJ1-6; TRBD1, the table's D call, was not compared with the DNA. TRBV21-1 is a pseudogene segment. The CDR3 extends over 14 amino acids. The CDR3 spells CASSGQADNSPLHF. CDR3 bases: TGTGCCAGCAGTGGACAGGCAGATAATTCACCCCTCCACTTT.

The gene calls are TRBV16 and TRBJ1-4; D not certain. Trimming took off 6 bases at V and 0 bases at J, with 8 bases between the two ends. Germline V CDR1 and CDR2: KGHSY, FQNENV. This CDR3 contains 14 residues. The CDR3 loop reads CASRPVATNEKLFF. The CDR3 DNA is TGTGCCAGCAGGCCGGTTGCAACTAATGAAAAACTGTTTTTT.

The table lists this clone with a few counts. V usage is TRBV6-5 and J usage is TRBJ2-3; TRBD2 aligns across 11 bases. From germline, CDR1 is MNHEY and CDR2 SVGAGI. The CDR3 is 14 residues long. Losses at the gene ends were 6 bases for V and 5 bases for J; bases not matched to a gene: 4. The CDR3 bases are TGTGCCAGCAGCCTCGGACTAGCGGGAGATACGCAGTATTTT. It translates to CASSLGLAGDTQYF.

The chain links TRBV7-9 to TRBJ1-2; unclear D gene. V lost 1 base and J lost 2, with 8 bases in between. CDR1 and CDR2 (germline): SEHNR, FQNEAQ (reference sequence). CDR3 length: 14 amino acids. DNA for the CDR3: TGTGCCAGCAGCTTAGACGCGGTCAACTATGGCTACACCTTC. Translation gives CASSLDAVNYGYTF.

The chain combines TRBV21-1 with TRBJ1-6; TRBD1, the table's D call, was not compared with the DNA. TRBV21-1 represents a pseudogene. The CDR3 covers 14 residues. The CDR3 DNA reads as TGTGCCAGCAGCAGGGACAGGGGAAATTCACCCCTCCACTTT. Translated, it gives CASSRDRGNSPLHF.

Here the CDR3 DNA reads TGTGCCAGCAGCTACACTAACAGGGATGGGAACACCATATATTTT. Translated, it gives CASSYTNRDGNTIYF. The V gene is TRBV7-9, the J gene TRBJ1-3, with D possibly TRBD1 on 6 matching bases. V was trimmed by 4 bases and J by 7 bases, leaving 17 bases between them. The V gene's germline CDR1 is SEHNR and CDR2 FQNEAQ (reference sequence). This CDR3 is 15 amino acids long.

J is TRBJ1-2 and V is TRBV5-1, with D hard to call. Trimming shortened V by 5 bases and J by 2 bases, and 16 bases separated the two germline ends. Looked up from germline, CDR1 is SGHRS and CDR2 is YFSETQ. The CDR3 consists of 15 residues. CDR3 region: CASRPLDGGNYGYTF. CDR3 coding DNA: TGCGCCAGCAGGCCCCTGGACGGCGGGAACTATGGCTACACCTTC.

J is TRBJ1-5 and V is TRBV7-9; D gene uncertain. Trimming left V 5 bases short and J 6 bases short, with 11 bases between. CDR3 length: 13 residues. Germline V gives CDR1 SEHNR, CDR2 FQNEAQ (reference sequence). Written as DNA, the CDR3 is TGTGCCAGCAGCGACGGGTGGGTTCAGCCCCAGCATTTT. The encoded protein is CASSDGWVQPQHF.

This sequence joins TRBV6-1 and TRBJ1-5; unclear D gene. V was clipped by 1 base and J by 7 bases, with 11 bases between them. CDR3 size: 14 residues. Germline V gives CDR1 MNHNS, CDR2 SASEGT. The CDR3 spells CASSEGPGNQPQHF. CDR3 nucleotide sequence: TGTGCCAGCAGTGAAGGTCCGGGGAACCAGCCCCAGCATTTT.

This chain links TRBV30 with TRBJ2-4, with a weak D call TRBD2 (7 bases). The CDR3 has 15 amino acids. CDR1 and CDR2 from the germline V gene are GTSNPN and SVGIG (reference sequence). V dropped 2 bases and J dropped 6 bases, with 17 bases sitting between them. CDR3 amino acids: CAWSSGGAVGNIQYF. The DNA for the CDR3 is TGTGCCTGGAGTTCTGGGGGGGCGGTGGGAAACATTCAGTACTTC.

This sequence joins TRBV14 and TRBJ2-4; 9 nucleotides line up with TRBD1. CDR3 length: 16 amino acids. CDR1 SGHDN and CDR2 FVKESK come from the germline V gene. V was clipped by 5 bases and J by 1 base; unmatched bases: 6. CDR3 sequence: CASSSRQGVAKNIQYF. The CDR3 DNA reads as TGTGCCAGCAGCTCCAGACAGGGGGTGGCCAAAAACATTCAGTACTTC.

The CDR3 DNA reads as TGTGCCAGTAGTATGCTCCGGGACAGGGGACCGACTGAAGCTTTCTTT. This translates into CASSMLRDRGPTEAFF. This chain uses TRBV19 with TRBJ1-1, with TRBD1 matching over 10 bases. This CDR3 spans 16 amino acids. The V and J ends lost 3 bases and 5 bases, in that order; junction bases with no gene match: 9. From germline, CDR1 is LNHDA and CDR2 SQIVND (reference sequence).

The chain recombines TRBV7-9 with TRBJ1-5; TRBD1 might be the D (5 bases). The germline CDR1 and CDR2 sequences are SEHNR and FQNEAQ (reference sequence). Trimming removed 5 bases from V and 0 bases from J, with 11 bases in between. CDR3 size: 15 residues. The CDR3 DNA reads TGTGCCAGCAGCGGACGGGGGGATAGCAATCAGCCCCAGCATTTT. It codes for CASSGRGDSNQPQHF.

This chain connects TRBV5-1 to TRBJ2-1, with 12 bases lining up with TRBD2. Per the germline V gene, CDR1 is SGHRS and CDR2 is YFSETQ. Trimming removed 4 bases from V and 3 bases from J; junction bases left unmatched: 5. CDR3 length equals 16 residues. The CDR3 here is CASSPTSGRHYNEQFF. CDR3 nucleotide sequence: TGCGCCAGCAGCCCGACTAGCGGGAGACACTACAATGAGCAGTTCTTC.

This chain connects TRBV6-2 or TRBV6-3 to TRBJ2-1; 7 nucleotides match TRBD2. CDR1 MNHEY and CDR2 SVGEGT come from the germline V gene. The V segment lost 6 bases and the J segment 1 base; nucleotides outside the gene matches: 6. The CDR3 is 15 amino acids. CDR3 amino acids: CASSPLANSYNEQFF. DNA of the CDR3: TGTGCCAGCAGCCCACTAGCGAATTCCTACAATGAGCAGTTCTTC.

The rearrangement joins TRBV18 to TRBJ2-5; D is possibly TRBD2 (6 bases). The CDR3 sequence is 12 residues long. Germline V gene data show CDR1 as KGHSH and CDR2 as LQKENI. The V gene lost 3 bases and the J gene lost 9 bases, with 11 bases spanning the gap. This CDR3 reads CASSPAGRSQYF. The CDR3 nucleotides read TGTGCCAGCTCACCGGCGGGGAGGTCCCAGTACTTC.

The chain carries TRBV5-1 and TRBJ2-5, with 9 bases matching TRBD1. With 3 bases clipped from V and 5 bases from J, the junction kept 8 bases outside the gene matches. CDR3 size: 15 residues. The germline V gene encodes CDR1 SGHRS and CDR2 YFSETQ. The CDR3 spells CASSSGQGQAETQYF. DNA of the CDR3: TGCGCCAGCAGCTCAGGACAGGGGCAGGCGGAGACCCAGTACTTC.

The chain combines TRBV9 with TRBJ2-1; D remains unclear. The CDR3 has 12 residues. Germline V lookup: CDR1 SGDLS, CDR2 YYNGEE. V lost 4 bases and J 1 base, leaving 3 bases between the germline ends. The CDR3 DNA follows: TGTGCCAGCAGCCAATCCTACAATGAGCAGTTCTTC. Residues: CASSQSYNEQFF.

This chain uses TRBV6-5 with TRBJ1-5, with 8 positions matching TRBD1. The CDR3 totals 14 residues. V lost 4 bases, J lost 6 bases, and 5 bases stayed unmatched. Germline CDR1 reads MNHEY; CDR2 reads SVGAGI. DNA of the CDR3: TGTGCCAGCAGTTCATCGACAGGGGCTCAGCCCCAGCATTTT. It encodes CASSSSTGAQPQHF.

This clone came up many times. This chain connects TRBV27 to TRBJ2-7; 15 bases are shared with TRBD2. The CDR3 spans 19 residues. Germline trimming cut 5 bases from V and 5 bases from J; bases unmatched to any gene: 16. Germline V gives CDR1 MNHEY, CDR2 SMNVEV (reference sequence). In nucleotides, the CDR3 is TGTGCCAGCAGTCTCGGACTAGCGGGAGGGCCTTTAAAGGCGAACGAGCAGTACTTC. This sequence encodes CASSLGLAGGPLKANEQYF.

CDR3 nucleotide sequence: TGTGCCAGCAGCCAGGGTCCTTCAAGTAGTCAGCCCCAGCATTTT. This translates into CASSQGPSSSQPQHF. This chain connects TRBV5-6 to TRBJ1-5; tentative D call: TRBD1 (5 bases). The CDR3 runs to 15 residues. Trimming shortened V by 4 bases and J by 6 bases, and 17 bases separated the two germline ends. Germline V gene data show CDR1 as SGHDT and CDR2 as YYEEEE.

The rearrangement uses TRBV28 and TRBJ1-2, with D possibly being TRBD1 (5 bases). The length of the CDR3 is 12 residues. The germline V gene has CDR1 MDHEN and CDR2 SYDVKM. The V end was cut by 4 bases, the J end by 8 bases, with 11 bases between. The CDR3 loop is CASSWGVGGYTF. The CDR3 nucleotides are TGTGCCAGCAGTTGGGGGGTAGGAGGCTACACCTTC.